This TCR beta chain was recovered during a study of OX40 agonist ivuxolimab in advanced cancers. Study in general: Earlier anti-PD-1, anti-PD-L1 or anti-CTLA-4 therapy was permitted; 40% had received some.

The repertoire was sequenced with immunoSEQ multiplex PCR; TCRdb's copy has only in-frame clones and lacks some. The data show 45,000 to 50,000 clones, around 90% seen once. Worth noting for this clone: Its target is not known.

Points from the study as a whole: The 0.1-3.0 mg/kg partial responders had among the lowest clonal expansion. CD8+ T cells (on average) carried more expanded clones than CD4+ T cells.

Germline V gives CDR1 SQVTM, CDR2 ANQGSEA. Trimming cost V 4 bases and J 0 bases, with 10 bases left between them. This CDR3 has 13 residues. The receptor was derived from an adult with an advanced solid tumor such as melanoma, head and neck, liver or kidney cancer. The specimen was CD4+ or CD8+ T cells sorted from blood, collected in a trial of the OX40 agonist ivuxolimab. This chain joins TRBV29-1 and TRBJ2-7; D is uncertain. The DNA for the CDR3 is TGCAGCGTTGTGCTGAAGAGCTCCTACGAGCAGTACTTC. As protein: CSVVLKSSYEQYF.